This TCR beta chain was captured in a study of T cell repertoires in cytomegalovirus infection. Study-level information: Indications came from public TCR beta signatures; they pointed to CMV infection and to a matching HLA type.

Germline CDR1 is LGHNA and CDR2 is YSLEER. The CDR3 runs 16 residues. The ends were cut back, 0 bases at V and 9 bases at J, with 15 bases in the middle. MiXCR was run by TCRdb on the reads, yielding one entry per CDR3 protein. The profile shows approximately 260,000 distinct CDR3 sequences, about a sixth of them singletons. This clonotype has more than one count but fewer than ten. Its antigen is undetermined. Overall study results and limits: The ex vivo response showed dominance by HLA-C-restricted CMV-specific TCR beta clonotypes. CMV carriers having the relevant HLA were flagged by cumulative public TCR beta family frequency.

The clonotype originates from a human donor in good health (CMV status not recorded). Some clones in this sample may be carry-over from other donors' samples. The V call is TRBV4-3, the J call TRBJ1-6; D uncertain. Sequencing was done on a sample of CD8+ T cells from PBMCs. The CDR3 DNA reads as TGCGCCAGCAGCCAAGATAGTGAGGGATTCTCTTCACCCCTCCACTTT. It encodes CASSQDSEGFSSPLHF.